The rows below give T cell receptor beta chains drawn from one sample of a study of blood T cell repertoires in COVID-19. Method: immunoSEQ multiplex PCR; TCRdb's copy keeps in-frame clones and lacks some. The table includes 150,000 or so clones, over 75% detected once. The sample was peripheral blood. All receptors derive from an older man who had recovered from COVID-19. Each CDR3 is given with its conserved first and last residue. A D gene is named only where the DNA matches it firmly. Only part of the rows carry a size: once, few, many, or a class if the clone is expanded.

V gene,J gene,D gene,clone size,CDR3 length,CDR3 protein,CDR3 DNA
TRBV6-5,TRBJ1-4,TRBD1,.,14,CASSRQGVGEKLFF,TGTGCCAGCAGCCGACAGGGTGTTGGTGAAAAACTGTTTTTT
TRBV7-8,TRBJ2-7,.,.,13,CASSFAGNYEQYF,TGTGCCAGCAGCTTCGCAGGAAACTACGAGCAGTACTTC
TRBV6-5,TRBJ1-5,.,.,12,CASRDTRQPQHF,TGTGCCAGCCGGGACACCCGCCAGCCCCAGCATTTT
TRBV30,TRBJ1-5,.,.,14,CAWSVLNSNQPQHF,TGTGCCTGGAGTGTACTTAATAGCAATCAGCCCCAGCATTTT
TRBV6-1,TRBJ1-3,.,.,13,CASTTGPGNTIYF,TGTGCCAGCACCACAGGGCCAGGAAACACCATATATTTT
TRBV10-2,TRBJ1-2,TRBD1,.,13,CASRLGQEYGYTF,TGCGCCAGCAGGCTGGGACAGGAGTATGGCTACACCTTC
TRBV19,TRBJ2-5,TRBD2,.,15,CASAAGGGLIETQYF,TGTGCCAGTGCTGCCGGGGGGGGATTGATAGAGACCCAGTACTTC
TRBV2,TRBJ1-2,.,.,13,CASSERQPNGYTF,TGTGCCAGCAGTGAACGACAGCCGAATGGCTACACCTTC
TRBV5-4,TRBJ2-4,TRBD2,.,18,CASSQRLAGGVAKNIQYF,TGTGCCAGCAGCCAGAGACTAGCGGGGGGGGTAGCCAAAAACATTCAGTACTTC
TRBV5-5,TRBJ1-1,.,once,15,CASSLANRLNTEAFF,TGTGCCAGCAGCTTGGCCAACAGGTTGAACACTGAAGCTTTCTTT
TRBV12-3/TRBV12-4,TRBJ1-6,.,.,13,CASIKGENSPLHF,TGTGCCAGCATCAAAGGGGAAAATTCACCCCTCCACTTT
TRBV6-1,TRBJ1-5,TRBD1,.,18,CASSARDRGLISNQPQHF,TGTGCCAGCAGTGCCCGGGACAGGGGGCTTATCAGCAATCAGCCCCAGCATTTT
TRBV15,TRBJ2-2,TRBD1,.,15,CATSSRTGGTGELFF,TGTGCCACCAGCAGTAGGACAGGGGGCACCGGGGAGCTGTTTTTT
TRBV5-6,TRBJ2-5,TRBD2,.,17,CASRGRTSGIRQETQYF,TGTGCCAGCAGAGGGAGGACTAGCGGGATCCGCCAAGAGACCCAGTACTTC